One sample yielded the 32 T cell receptor beta chains listed below, sequenced in a study of cytomegalovirus exposure and HLA in healthy donors. Clones were read by immunoSEQ multiplex PCR, and TCRdb kept only the in-frame ones, dropping some. The sample consists of about 340,000 clones, 70% to 90% of them appearing once. Sequencing was performed on PBMCs. The receptors here all came from a woman aged 18-29 years in good health and CMV-seronegative.

The chain recombines TRBV5-1 with TRBJ1-2; 8 bases map to TRBD1. V lost 2 bases, J lost 5 bases, and 2 bases stayed unmatched. CDR1 and CDR2 from the germline V gene are SGHRS and YFSETQ. This CDR3 has 13 residues. DNA of the CDR3: TGCGCCAGCAGCTTTACAGGGGGTTATGGCTACACCTTC. Amino acid sequence: CASSFTGGYGYTF.

The chain joins TRBV9 to TRBJ2-7; TRBD2 matches 8 bases. This CDR3 is 17 amino acids long. Germline CDR1 is SGDLS and CDR2 is YYNGEE. With 3 bases clipped from V and 0 bases from J, the junction kept 11 bases outside the gene matches. CDR3 sequence reads: CASSAREGGASSYEQYF. CDR3 nucleotides: TGTGCCAGCAGCGCCCGGGAGGGAGGCGCTAGCTCCTACGAGCAGTACTTC.

V usage is TRBV5-1 and J usage is TRBJ2-1, with D maybe TRBD2 (5 bases). Germline CDR1 is SGHRS and CDR2 is YFSETQ. Trimming took off 0 bases at V and 5 bases at J, with 9 bases between the two ends. The CDR3 is 14 amino acids. The CDR3 bases are TGCGCCAGCAGCTTGGGGGAGAGGGACAATGAGCAGTTCTTC. Amino acids: CASSLGERDNEQFF.

The chain recombines TRBV4-3 with TRBJ2-1; 7 bases map to TRBD1. The CDR3 is 15 residues long. Trimming took 1 base from V and 5 from J; bases not matched to a gene: 5. CDR1 and CDR2 (germline): LGHNA, YSLEER. CDR3 sequence: CASSQAGQRHNEQFF. CDR3 coding DNA: TGCGCCAGCAGCCAAGCGGGACAGCGTCACAATGAGCAGTTCTTC.

The chain uses TRBV6-5 and TRBJ1-3, with a possible D match to TRBD1 (6 bases). Trimming stripped 4 bases from V and 4 bases from J, with 11 bases between. From germline, CDR1 is MNHEY and CDR2 SVGAGI. The CDR3 is 14 residues long. CDR3 bases: TGTGCCAGCAGTTTAACAGGGACCGGAAACACCATATATTTT. Translated: CASSLTGTGNTIYF.

This chain joins TRBV18 and TRBJ2-7; tentative D call: TRBD1 (6 bases). The CDR3 extends over 13 amino acids. Germline V lookup: CDR1 KGHSH, CDR2 LQKENI. V was clipped by 2 bases and J by 6 bases, with 11 bases between them. The CDR3 spells CASSPGTLREQYF. In nucleotides, the CDR3 is TGTGCCAGCTCACCAGGGACACTACGCGAGCAGTACTTC.

J is TRBJ2-3 and V is TRBV9; D gene unclear. From germline, CDR1 is SGDLS and CDR2 YYNGEE. The V gene lost 2 bases and the J gene lost 3 bases, with 7 bases spanning the gap. This CDR3 comprises 13 residues. This CDR3 reads CASSVLPTDTQYF. CDR3 nucleotide sequence: TGTGCCAGCAGCGTCCTACCAACAGATACGCAGTATTTT.

J is TRBJ2-5 and V is TRBV7-6, with D perhaps matching TRBD2 (6 bases). Per the germline V gene, CDR1 is SGHVS and CDR2 is FNYEAQ. This CDR3 has 14 residues. With 5 bases removed from V and 1 base from J, the gap between germline ends came to 11 bases. The CDR3 DNA reads as TGTGCCAGCAGCCCAGGGAGGTTCCAAGAGACCCAGTACTTC. Its translation: CASSPGRFQETQYF.

This clone was detected only a few times. V gene TRBV6-5 combines with J gene TRBJ1-3, with D perhaps matching TRBD1 (5 bases). CDR1 and CDR2 from the germline V gene are MNHEY and SVGAGI. Between the trimmed V and J ends, which lost 10 bases and 4 bases, there was a span of 11 bases. CDR3 size: 12 residues. Here the CDR3 DNA reads TGTGCCACCCAGGGTCCCGGAAACACCATATATTTT. This translates into CATQGPGNTIYF.

V is TRBV7-8 and J is TRBJ1-5; D unclear. V was clipped by 3 bases and J by 5 bases, with 8 bases between them. From germline, CDR1 is SGHVS and CDR2 FQNEAQ. The CDR3 runs to 13 residues. This chain's CDR3 is CASSFGNDQPQHF. In DNA form, the CDR3 reads TGTGCCAGCAGCTTTGGCAACGATCAGCCCCAGCATTTT.

This clone turned up a few times. The chain employs TRBV28 and TRBJ1-5, with D tentatively TRBD1 (6 bases). Germline loops: CDR1 MDHEN, CDR2 SYDVKM. Deletions cut 5 bases from V and 0 bases from J, with 14 bases between. The CDR3 extends over 16 amino acids. CDR3 residues: CASSAGGRDSNQPQHF. Written as DNA, the CDR3 is TGTGCCAGCAGTGCGGGGGGCCGGGATAGCAATCAGCCCCAGCATTTT.

This chain joins TRBV15 and TRBJ2-5, with 12 nucleotides matching TRBD2. V trimming: 2 bases; J trimming: 3 bases; junction bases outside the gene matches: 1. Germline V gives CDR1 LNHNV, CDR2 YYDKDF (reference sequence). The length of the CDR3 is 15 residues. CDR3 region: CATSRRLAGEETQYF. CDR3 coding DNA: TGTGCCACCAGCAGAAGACTAGCGGGAGAAGAGACCCAGTACTTC.

The chain couples TRBV6-1 to TRBJ2-1; 8 bases align to TRBD1. CDR1 and CDR2 from the germline V gene are MNHNS and SASEGT. Unmatched junction bases numbered 3, after V lost 4 bases and J lost 4 bases. This CDR3 has 14 residues. The CDR3 loop reads CASSGNRGYNEQFF. The CDR3 nucleotides read TGTGCCAGCAGTGGCAACAGGGGGTACAATGAGCAGTTCTTC.

The chain couples TRBV15 to TRBJ2-3; TRBD1 agrees at 9 bases. The ends lost 4 bases at V and 3 bases at J; junction bases unmatched: 2. Germline V gives CDR1 LNHNV, CDR2 YYDKDF (reference sequence). The CDR3 contains 14 residues. Here the CDR3 DNA reads TGTGCCACCAGCACCGGACAGGGGACAGATACGCAGTATTTT. Translation: CATSTGQGTDTQYF.

This rearrangement joins TRBV9 to TRBJ1-1; 7 nucleotides match TRBD1. The J segment lost 2 bases and the V segment lost 3 bases, leaving 7 bases of the junction unmatched. The CDR3 contains 15 residues. CDR1 is SGDLS and CDR2 is YYNGEE in the germline V gene. CDR3 sequence: CASSETGTDNTEAFF. The CDR3 DNA sequence: TGTGCCAGCAGCGAAACCGGGACAGACAACACTGAAGCTTTCTTT. The full variable domain, rest sourced from reference TRBV9 and TRBJ1-1, is DSGVTQTPKHLITATGQRVTLRCSPRSGDLSVYWYQQSLDQGLQFLIQYYNGEERAKGNILERFSAQQFPDLHSELNLSSLELGDSALYFCASSETGTDNTEAFFGQGTRLTVV.

The chain employs TRBV4-3 and TRBJ1-2; a weak D match, TRBD1 (5 bases). Germline loops: CDR1 LGHNA, CDR2 YSLEER. This CDR3 is built from 13 residues. The ends were cut back, 1 base at V and 3 bases at J, with 6 bases in the middle. CDR3 sequence reads: CASSQGGHYGYTF. The DNA of the CDR3 is TGCGCCAGCAGCCAAGGGGGCCACTATGGCTACACCTTC.

The sample holds one count of this clone. The junction shows a germline mismatch at one end, possibly a read error. The CDR3 DNA sequence: TGTGCCATCACTGAGACTAGCGGGCCCCACGAGCAGTACTTC. It is translated as CAITETSGPHEQYF. V gene TRBV10-3 combines with J gene TRBJ2-7, with 10 positions matching TRBD2. The V gene's germline CDR1 is ENHRY and CDR2 SYGVKD. The CDR3 is 14 amino acids.

This chain uses TRBV7-2 with TRBJ2-7; weak D call: TRBD1 (7 bases). In germline, CDR1 is SGHTA, CDR2 FQGNSA. This CDR3 region has 16 residues. V was trimmed by 1 base and J by 0 bases, leaving 13 bases between them. CDR3 DNA sequence: TGTGCCAGCAGCTTAGGTCAGGGGGGTAGCTCCTACGAGCAGTACTTC. Encoded protein: CASSLGQGGSSYEQYF.

The V and J genes are TRBV5-6 and TRBJ2-1; 8 bases fit TRBD2. Germline assignment: CDR1 SGHDT and CDR2 YYEEEE. The V segment lost 2 bases and the J segment 4 bases; nucleotides outside the gene matches: 8. The CDR3 has 16 residues. CDR3 region: CASSFRGGRSYNEQFF. The CDR3 DNA follows: TGTGCCAGCAGCTTTCGTGGCGGGAGGTCGTACAATGAGCAGTTCTTC.

The chain recombines TRBV19 with TRBJ1-2; maybe TRBD1 (5 bases). The CDR3 length is 15 residues. Germline V gives CDR1 LNHDA, CDR2 SQIVND (reference sequence). Trimming cost V 9 bases and J 4 bases, with 21 bases left between them. CDR3: CASQTSRGRGYGYTF. Written as DNA, the CDR3 is TGTGCCAGCCAAACCTCAAGGGGTAGAGGCTATGGCTACACCTTC.

CDR3 sequence (DNA): TGCGCCAGCAGCCCCCATCAGGATGAGCAGTTCTTC. Translated: CASSPHQDEQFF. J is TRBJ2-1 and V is TRBV5-1; the D is unclear. Trimming left V 4 bases short and J 8 bases short, with 10 bases between. CDR1 is SGHRS and CDR2 is YFSETQ in the germline V gene. There are 12 residues in the CDR3.

The chain combines TRBV4-3 with TRBJ2-7; D is possibly TRBD1 (6 bases). CDR1 LGHNA and CDR2 YSLEER come from the germline V gene. The CDR3 length is 14 residues. V was shortened by 4 bases and J by 3 bases, with 13 bases between the two germline ends. CDR3 sequence reads: CASSPDGRGYEQYF. In nucleotides, the CDR3 is TGCGCCAGCAGCCCAGACGGCAGGGGCTACGAGCAGTACTTC.

The chain is built from TRBV27 and TRBJ2-5, with 11 bases lining up with TRBD2. V was clipped by 3 bases and J by 1 base; unmatched bases: 4. The CDR3 is 16 residues long. Per the germline V gene, CDR1 is MNHEY and CDR2 is SMNVEV (reference sequence). CDR3 nucleotide sequence: TGTGCCAGCAGTTTCTTAGCGGGAGGGCCCCAAGAGACCCAGTACTTC. The encoded protein is CASSFLAGGPQETQYF.

The V gene is TRBV2, the J gene TRBJ2-3, with TRBD1 matching 8 bases. V shed 5 bases and J 0 bases; nucleotides not matched to a gene: 7. The CDR3 extends over 16 amino acids. In germline, CDR1 is SNHLY, CDR2 FYNNEI. The CDR3 bases are TGTGCCAGCAGTAGGGCAGGGGGCGTAAGCACAGATACGCAGTATTTT. It specifies CASSRAGGVSTDTQYF.

J is TRBJ2-7 and V is TRBV7-2, with D tentatively TRBD1 (7 bases). CDR3 size: 13 residues. Trimming stripped 5 bases from V and 6 bases from J, with 14 bases between. CDR1 and CDR2 from the germline V gene are SGHTA and FQGNSA. CDR3 in DNA: TGTGCCAGCAGCCTAAGGCAGGGGGGCGAGCAGTACTTC. Its protein product is CASSLRQGGEQYF.

This chain connects TRBV4-3 to TRBJ2-7; 8 bases are a match to TRBD2. The germline CDR1 and CDR2 sequences are LGHNA and YSLEER. CDR3 length equals 14 residues. The ends lost 6 bases at V and 0 bases at J; junction bases unmatched: 4. The CDR3 DNA reads TGCGCCAGCAGAGCGCGGGAGGACTCCTACGAGCAGTACTTC. It codes for CASRAREDSYEQYF.

The chain carries TRBV6-1 and TRBJ2-4; no firm D call. CDR3 size: 13 residues. Germline V gene lookup returns CDR1 MNHNS and CDR2 SASEGT. V was pared by 2 bases and J by 5 bases, with 7 bases between. CDR3 residues: CASSELRQNIQYF. The CDR3 DNA reads TGTGCCAGCAGTGAATTGCGGCAAAACATTCAGTACTTC.

V usage is TRBV5-1 and J usage is TRBJ1-1; 8 nucleotides align to TRBD1. V was pared by 1 base and J by 0 bases, with 5 bases of the junction left unmatched. CDR3 length equals 16 residues. In germline, CDR1 is SGHRS, CDR2 YFSETQ. The CDR3 protein is CASSLRGQAMNTEAFF. The DNA of the CDR3 is TGCGCCAGCAGCTTGCGGGGACAGGCGATGAACACTGAAGCTTTCTTT.

The rearrangement joins TRBV7-2 to TRBJ1-1, with D uncertain. The CDR3 contains 13 residues. V was trimmed by 5 bases and J by 3 bases, leaving 10 bases between them. Germline V gene data show CDR1 as SGHTA and CDR2 as FQGNSA. The CDR3 protein is CASSVKPDTEAFF. Written as DNA, the CDR3 is TGTGCCAGCAGCGTAAAGCCTGACACTGAAGCTTTCTTT.

The chain links TRBV6-1 to TRBJ2-2; TRBD1 agrees at 10 bases. The V segment lost 4 bases and the J segment 4 bases; nucleotides outside the gene matches: 3. The CDR3 spans 15 residues. CDR1 and CDR2 from the germline V gene are MNHNS and SASEGT. CDR3 DNA sequence: TGTGCCAGCAGTGCCCGGACAGGGGGCACCGGGGAGCTGTTTTTT. Translation: CASSARTGGTGELFF.

The CDR3 spells CASSQDGLLNTEAFF. Here the CDR3 DNA reads TGCGCCAGCAGCCAAGATGGACTCCTGAACACTGAAGCTTTCTTT. The V call is TRBV4-1, the J call TRBJ1-1; D unclear. V was trimmed by 0 bases and J by 0 bases, leaving 8 bases between them. CDR1 is MGHRA and CDR2 is YSYEKL in the germline V gene. This CDR3 region has 15 residues.

The rearrangement joins TRBV2 to TRBJ2-7; TRBD2 matches 9 bases. Germline CDR1 SNHLY, CDR2 FYNNEI. The CDR3 length is 12 residues. The ends lost 6 bases at V and 5 bases at J; junction bases unmatched: 2. CDR3 in amino acids: CASRREGNEQYF. The CDR3 DNA sequence: TGTGCCAGCAGGCGGGAGGGTAACGAGCAGTACTTC.